This T cell receptor beta chain was captured by sequencing in a study of shared clonotypes between healthy human individuals. Points from the study as a whole: The generation probabilities recorded for non-shared clonotypes fell below those of clonotypes shared by all four donors. What naive subsets generally showed was a larger estimated richness than memory subsets showed.

This CDR3 contains 13 residues. CDR1 and CDR2 (germline): SGHAT, FQNNGV. The V and J ends lost 3 bases and 10 bases respectively, with 13 bases between them. CD45RA-negative memory and CD45RA+ naive subsets were split from the CD4+ cells. Here immunoSEQ multiplex PCR was the method, and the copy in TCRdb shows in-frame clones only, minus some. Of a few hundred thousand clones in the sample, less than 85% were seen once. Notes on this clone: The target antigen is unknown.

The clonotype comes from a man aged 25-45 years in good health. The specimen was memory CD4+ T cells sorted from blood. The subset is: CD45RA-negative fraction. The rearrangement links TRBV11-2 to TRBJ2-1, with a possible D match to TRBD2 (6 bases). The CDR3 region has the DNA TGTGCCAGCAGCTTCGCGGGGTCGGAGGAGCAGTTCTTC. Translating it yields CASSFAGSEEQFF.